This T cell receptor (beta chain) came from a study of blood T cell repertoires in COVID-19. About the research overall: Samples came from the United States, Italy and Spain, spanning acute and convalescent COVID-19. Sample material is recorded as cDNA or gDNA derived from T cells, B-cell-depleted T cells, or PBMCs.

Clones were sequenced by immunoSEQ multiplex PCR, and TCRdb holds only the in-frame ones, with some missing. Of about 68,000 clones listed, roughly 90% are singletons. The Seattle patients, enrolled during active infection, were followed longitudinally. The source material was peripheral blood. The clonotype originates from a man aged 35 to 55 with COVID-19, enrolled during active disease.

This CDR3 is CASSFLRGSSYEQYF. In DNA, the CDR3 is TGCGCCAGCAGCTTCTTGAGGGGGAGCTCCTACGAGCAGTACTTC. The chain links TRBV5-1 to TRBJ2-7, with a possible D match to TRBD1 (6 bases). The V gene lost 2 bases and the J gene lost 0 bases, with 12 bases spanning the gap. CDR3 length: 15 residues. Germline assignment: CDR1 SGHRS and CDR2 YFSETQ.